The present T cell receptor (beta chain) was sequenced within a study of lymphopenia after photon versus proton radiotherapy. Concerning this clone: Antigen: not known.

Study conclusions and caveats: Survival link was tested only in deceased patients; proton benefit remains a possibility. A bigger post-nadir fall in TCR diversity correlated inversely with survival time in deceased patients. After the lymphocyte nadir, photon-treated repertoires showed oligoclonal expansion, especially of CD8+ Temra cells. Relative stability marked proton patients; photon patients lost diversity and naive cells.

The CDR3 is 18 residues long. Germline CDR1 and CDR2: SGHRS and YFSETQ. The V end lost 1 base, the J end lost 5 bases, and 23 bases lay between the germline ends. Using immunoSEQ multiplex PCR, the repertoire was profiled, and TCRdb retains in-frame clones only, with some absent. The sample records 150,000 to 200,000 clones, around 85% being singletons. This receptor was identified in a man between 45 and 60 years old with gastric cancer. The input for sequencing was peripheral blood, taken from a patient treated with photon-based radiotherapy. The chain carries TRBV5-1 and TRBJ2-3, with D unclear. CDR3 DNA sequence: TGCGCCAGCAGCTTGTTGGAATGGCGGAGCTCCCCTGTAGATACGCAGTATTTT. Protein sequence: CASSLLEWRSSPVDTQYF.